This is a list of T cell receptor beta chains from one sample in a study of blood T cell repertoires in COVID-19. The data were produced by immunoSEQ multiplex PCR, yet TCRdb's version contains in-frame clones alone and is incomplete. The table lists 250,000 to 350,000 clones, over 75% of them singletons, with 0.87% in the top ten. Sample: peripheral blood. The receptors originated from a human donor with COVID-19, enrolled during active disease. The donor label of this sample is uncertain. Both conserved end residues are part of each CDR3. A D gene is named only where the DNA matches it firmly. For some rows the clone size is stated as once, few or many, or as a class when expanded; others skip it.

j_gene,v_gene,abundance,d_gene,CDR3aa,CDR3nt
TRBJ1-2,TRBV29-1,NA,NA,CSVGAGADYGYTF,TGCAGCGTTGGAGCGGGGGCGGACTATGGCTACACCTTC
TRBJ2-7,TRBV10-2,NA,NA,CASARAEQYF,TGCGCCAGCGCCAGGGCCGAGCAGTACTTC
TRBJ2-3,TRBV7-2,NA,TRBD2,CASSTAGAGVDTQYF,TGTGCCAGCAGCACCGCGGGTGCGGGGGTAGATACGCAGTATTTT
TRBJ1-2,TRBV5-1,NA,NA,CASSLGNRPNYGYTF,TGCGCCAGCAGCTTGGGAAACAGACCTAACTATGGCTACACCTTC
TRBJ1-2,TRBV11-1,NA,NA,CASSLDSLNYGYTF,TGTGCCAGCAGCTTAGACTCGTTGAACTATGGCTACACCTTC
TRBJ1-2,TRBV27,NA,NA,CASSFLQGRGYTF,TGTGCCAGCAGTTTTCTACAGGGCCGGGGCTACACCTTC
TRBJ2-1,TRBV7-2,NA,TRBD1,CASSLVVDRDDNEQFF,TGTGCCAGCAGCTTAGTGGTTGACAGGGACGACAATGAGCAGTTCTTC
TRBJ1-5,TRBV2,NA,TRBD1,CASSDRAGQATSQPQHF,TGTGCCAGCAGTGACCGGGCGGGACAGGCGACAAGTCAGCCCCAGCATTTT
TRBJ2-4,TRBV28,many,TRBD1,CASSGTDWNIQYF,TGTGCCAGCAGTGGGACAGATTGGAACATTCAGTACTTC
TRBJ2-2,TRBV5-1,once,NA,CASSLAVTPRGTGELFF,TGCGCCAGCAGCTTGGCCGTAACCCCTCGGGGGACCGGGGAGCTGTTTTTT
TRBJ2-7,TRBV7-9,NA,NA,CASSFSPQGITYEQYF,TGTGCCAGCAGCTTTTCCCCCCAGGGGATTACCTACGAGCAGTACTTC
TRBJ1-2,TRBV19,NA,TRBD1,CASSRGEYGYTF,TGTGCCAGTAGCAGGGGGGAATATGGCTACACCTTC
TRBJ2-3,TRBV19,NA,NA,CASRTIDTQYF,TGTGCCAGTAGAACAATAGATACGCAGTATTTT
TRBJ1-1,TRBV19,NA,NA,CASNTPGLNTEAFF,TGTGCCAGTAACACCCCAGGGCTGAACACTGAAGCTTTCTTT
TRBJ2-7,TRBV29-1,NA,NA,CSVEASYEQYF,TGCAGCGTTGAAGCATCCTACGAGCAGTACTTC
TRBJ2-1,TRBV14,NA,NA,CASSQERGRSYNEQFF,TGTGCCAGCAGCCAAGAAAGAGGGAGGAGCTACAATGAGCAGTTCTTC
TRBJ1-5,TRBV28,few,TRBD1,CASNGGGQGIVQPQHF,TGTGCCAGCAACGGGGGAGGACAGGGAATTGTTCAGCCCCAGCATTTT
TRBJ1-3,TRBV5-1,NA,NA,CASRSGTSFFGNTIYF,TGCGCCAGCAGGTCCGGGACATCTTTTTTTGGAAACACCATATATTTT
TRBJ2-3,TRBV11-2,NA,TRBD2,CASSFVLAGDTDTQYF,TGTGCCAGCAGCTTCGTACTAGCGGGAGACACAGATACGCAGTATTTT
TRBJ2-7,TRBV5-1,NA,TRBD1,CASSPRAGGGEQYF,TGCGCCAGCAGCCCTAGGGCAGGGGGTGGCGAGCAGTACTTC
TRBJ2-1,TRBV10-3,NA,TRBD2,CAISARTSGINEQFF,TGTGCCATCAGTGCTCGGACTAGCGGGATCAATGAGCAGTTCTTC
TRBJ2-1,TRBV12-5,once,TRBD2,CASGSVGLAGNNEQFF,TGTGCTAGTGGTTCGGTGGGGTTAGCGGGCAACAATGAGCAGTTCTTC
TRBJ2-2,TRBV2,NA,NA,CASRSGFPGELFF,TGTGCCAGCAGGTCAGGGTTCCCCGGGGAGCTGTTTTTT
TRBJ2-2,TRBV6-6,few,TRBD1,CASSGTANTGELFF,TGTGCCAGCAGCGGGACAGCGAACACCGGGGAGCTGTTTTTT
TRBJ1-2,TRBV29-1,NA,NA,CSVEGDVDDGYTF,TGCAGCGTCGAGGGGGACGTTGACGATGGCTACACCTTC
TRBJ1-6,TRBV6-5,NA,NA,CASSYLTELYNSPLHF,TGTGCCAGCAGTTACTTGACAGAACTTTATAATTCACCCCTCCACTTT
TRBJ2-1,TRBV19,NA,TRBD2,CASSISGTRNEQFF,TGTGCCAGTAGTATAAGCGGGACTAGAAATGAGCAGTTCTTC
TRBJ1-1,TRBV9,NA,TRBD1,CASSVTGANTEAFF,TGTGCCAGCAGCGTAACAGGGGCGAACACTGAAGCTTTCTTT
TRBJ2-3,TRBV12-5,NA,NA,CASAAGVVGGAAGDTQYF,TGTGCTAGTGCCGCAGGGGTAGTTGGGGGAGCGGCTGGAGATACGCAGTATTTT
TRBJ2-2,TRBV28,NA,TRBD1,CASSLPGTGVSTGELFF,TGTGCCAGCAGCCTTCCCGGGACAGGGGTATCCACCGGGGAGCTGTTTTTT
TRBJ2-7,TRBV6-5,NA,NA,CASSPGGSYEQYF,TGTGCCAGTAGCCCAGGAGGGTCCTACGAGCAGTACTTC
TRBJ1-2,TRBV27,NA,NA,CASSLSSSYGYTF,TGTGCCAGCAGTTTATCATCCAGCTATGGCTACACCTTC
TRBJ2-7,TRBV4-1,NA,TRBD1,CASSQPSDRGYEQYF,TGCGCCAGCAGCCAACCTTCGGACAGGGGCTACGAGCAGTACTTC
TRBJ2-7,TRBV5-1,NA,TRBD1,CASRPGTGTYEQYF,TGCGCCAGCAGACCCGGGACAGGTACCTACGAGCAGTACTTC
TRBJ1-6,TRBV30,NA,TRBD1,CAWRLTGTGGSSPLHF,TGTGCCTGGAGGCTTACCGGGACAGGGGGCAGTTCACCCCTCCACTTT
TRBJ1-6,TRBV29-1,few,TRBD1,CSVRDRDYSPLHF,TGCAGCGTTAGGGACAGGGATTATTCACCCCTCCACTTT
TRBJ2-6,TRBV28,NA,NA,CASSSNSQGTMGANVLTF,TGTGCCAGCAGTTCTAATTCTCAGGGGACCATGGGGGCCAACGTCCTGACTTTC
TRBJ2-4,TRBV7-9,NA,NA,CASSSGQRLAKNIQYF,TGTGCCAGCAGCTCCGGACAACGTCTAGCCAAAAACATTCAGTACTTC
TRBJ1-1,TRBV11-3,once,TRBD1,CASSPRTGDTEAFF,TGTGCCAGCAGCCCCCGGACAGGGGACACTGAAGCTTTCTTT
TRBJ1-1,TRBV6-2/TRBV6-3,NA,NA,CASSRVNTEAFF,TGTGCCAGCAGTCGGGTGAACACTGAAGCTTTCTTT
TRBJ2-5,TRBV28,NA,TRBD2,CASSPLGLAGEETQYF,TGTGCCAGCAGCCCTCTCGGACTAGCGGGAGAAGAGACCCAGTACTTC
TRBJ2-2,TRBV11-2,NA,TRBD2,CASSFSGRATGELFF,TGTGCCAGCAGCTTCAGCGGGAGGGCCACCGGGGAGCTGTTTTTT
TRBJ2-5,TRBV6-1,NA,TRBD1,CASSENTGAQETQYF,TGTGCCAGCAGTGAAAATACAGGGGCCCAGGAGACCCAGTACTTC
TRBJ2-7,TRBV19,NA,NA,CASSIGQYAAYEQYF,TGTGCCAGTAGTATTGGGCAGTATGCCGCCTACGAGCAGTACTTC
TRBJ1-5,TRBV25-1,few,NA,CATPRAGLDQPQHF,TGTGCCACCCCGCGAGCAGGGTTAGATCAGCCCCAGCATTTT
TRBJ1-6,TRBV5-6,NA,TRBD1,CASSSRQGADNSPLHF,TGTGCCAGCAGTTCCAGACAGGGGGCGGATAATTCACCCCTCCACTTT
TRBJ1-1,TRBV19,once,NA,CASSIRENTEAFF,TGTGCCAGTAGTATTCGGGAAAACACTGAAGCTTTCTTT
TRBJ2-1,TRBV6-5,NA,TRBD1,CASSYVAGGNEQFF,TGTGCCAGCAGTTACGTGGCAGGGGGCAATGAGCAGTTCTTC
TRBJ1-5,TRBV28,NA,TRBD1,CASSLDRGGSNQPQHF,TGTGCCAGCAGTTTAGACAGGGGGGGTAGCAATCAGCCCCAGCATTTT
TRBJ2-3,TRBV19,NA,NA,CASKIADFTDTQYF,TGTGCCAGTAAAATAGCGGATTTCACAGATACGCAGTATTTT
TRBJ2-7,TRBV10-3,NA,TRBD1,CAISEGQGAESYEQYF,TGTGCCATCAGTGAAGGACAGGGGGCGGAATCCTACGAGCAGTACTTC
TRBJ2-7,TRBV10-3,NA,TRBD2,CAITSGSDDEQYF,TGTGCCATCACTAGCGGGAGTGACGACGAGCAGTACTTC
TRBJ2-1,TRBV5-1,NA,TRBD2,CASSLQTRQAGGGNEQFF,TGCGCCAGCAGCTTACAGACCCGGCAGGCGGGAGGGGGCAATGAGCAGTTCTTC
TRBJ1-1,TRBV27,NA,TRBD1,CASSTTTGGRTEAFF,TGTGCCAGCAGTACGACTACAGGGGGGCGCACTGAAGCTTTCTTT
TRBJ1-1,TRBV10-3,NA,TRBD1,CAIADSGTGGPGREAFF,TGTGCCATCGCTGACTCCGGGACAGGGGGCCCGGGCCGGGAAGCTTTCTTT
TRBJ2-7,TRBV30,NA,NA,CAWGAGPYEQYF,TGTGCCTGGGGAGCAGGCCCCTACGAGCAGTACTTC